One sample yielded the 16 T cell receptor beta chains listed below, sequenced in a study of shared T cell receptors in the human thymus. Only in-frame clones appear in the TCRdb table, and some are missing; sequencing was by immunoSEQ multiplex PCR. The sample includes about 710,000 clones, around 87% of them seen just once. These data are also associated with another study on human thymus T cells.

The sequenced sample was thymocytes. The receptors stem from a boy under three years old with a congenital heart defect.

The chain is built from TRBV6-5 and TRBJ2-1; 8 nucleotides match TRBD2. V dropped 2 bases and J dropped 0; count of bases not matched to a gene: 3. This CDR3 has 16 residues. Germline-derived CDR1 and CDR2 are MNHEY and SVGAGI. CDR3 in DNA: TGTGCCAGCAGTTACCGCGGGGGGAGCTCCTACAATGAGCAGTTCTTC. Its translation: CASSYRGGSSYNEQFF.

The CDR3 region is CASSLVDSSGNTIYF. The CDR3 nucleotides read TGTGCCAGCAGCTTAGTAGACAGCTCTGGAAACACCATATATTTT. The chain has TRBV7-6 and TRBJ1-3; TRBD1 is a possible D gene (5 bases). The CDR3 sequence is 15 residues long. Germline values: CDR1 SGHVS, CDR2 FNYEAQ. Trimming took 1 base from V and 0 from J, leaving 7 bases between them.

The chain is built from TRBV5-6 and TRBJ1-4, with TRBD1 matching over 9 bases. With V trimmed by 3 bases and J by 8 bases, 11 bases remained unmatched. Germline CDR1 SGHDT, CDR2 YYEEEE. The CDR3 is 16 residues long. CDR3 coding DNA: TGTGCCAGCAGCTCGAACAGGGGGCGAACCAAGGAAAAACTGTTTTTT. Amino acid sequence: CASSSNRGRTKEKLFF. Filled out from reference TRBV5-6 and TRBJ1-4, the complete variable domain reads DAGVTQSPTHLIKTRGQQVTLRCSPKSGHDTVSWYQQALGQGPQFIFQYYEEEERQRGNFPDRFSGHQFPNYSSELNVNALLLGDSALYLCASSSNRGRTKEKLFFGSGTQLSVL.

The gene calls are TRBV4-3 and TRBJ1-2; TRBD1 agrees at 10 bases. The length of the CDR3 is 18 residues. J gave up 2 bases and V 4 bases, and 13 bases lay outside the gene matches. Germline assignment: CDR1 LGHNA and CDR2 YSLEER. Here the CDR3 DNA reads TGCGCCAGCAGCCCACGGGGACAGGGGTGGTTGTGGAACTATGGCTACACCTTC. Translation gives CASSPRGQGWLWNYGYTF.

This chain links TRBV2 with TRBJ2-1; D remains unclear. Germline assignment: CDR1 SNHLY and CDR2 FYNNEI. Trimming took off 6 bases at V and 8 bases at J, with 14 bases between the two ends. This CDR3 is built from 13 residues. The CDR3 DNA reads TGTGCCAGCAGAAAGAGGAGTAGCCATGAGCAGTTCTTC. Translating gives CASRKRSSHEQFF.

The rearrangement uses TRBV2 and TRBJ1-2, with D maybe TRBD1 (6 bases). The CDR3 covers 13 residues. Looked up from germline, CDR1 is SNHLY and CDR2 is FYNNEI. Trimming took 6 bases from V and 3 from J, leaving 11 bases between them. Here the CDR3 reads CASRIPGDYGYTF. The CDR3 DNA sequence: TGTGCCAGCAGGATCCCAGGGGACTATGGCTACACCTTC.

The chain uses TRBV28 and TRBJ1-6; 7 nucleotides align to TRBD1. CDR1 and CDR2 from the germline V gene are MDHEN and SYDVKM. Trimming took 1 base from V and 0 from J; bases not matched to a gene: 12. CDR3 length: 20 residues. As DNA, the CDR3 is TGTGCCAGCAGTTTATTTGGCCCCAGGGGGAAGAGCTCCTATAATTCACCCCTCCACTTT. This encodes CASSLFGPRGKSSYNSPLHF.

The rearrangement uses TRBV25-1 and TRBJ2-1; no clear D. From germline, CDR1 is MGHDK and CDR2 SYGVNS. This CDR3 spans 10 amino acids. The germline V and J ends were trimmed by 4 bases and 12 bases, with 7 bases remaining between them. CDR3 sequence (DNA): TGTGCCAGCAGTGGTGCGGTGCAGTTCTTC. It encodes CASSGAVQFF.

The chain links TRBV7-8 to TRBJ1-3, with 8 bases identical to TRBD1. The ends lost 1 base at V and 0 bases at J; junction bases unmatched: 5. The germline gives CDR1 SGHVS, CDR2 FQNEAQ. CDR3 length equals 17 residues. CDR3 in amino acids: CASSLEVTGVSGNTIYF. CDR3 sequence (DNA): TGTGCCAGCAGCTTAGAAGTGACAGGGGTCTCTGGAAACACCATATATTTT.

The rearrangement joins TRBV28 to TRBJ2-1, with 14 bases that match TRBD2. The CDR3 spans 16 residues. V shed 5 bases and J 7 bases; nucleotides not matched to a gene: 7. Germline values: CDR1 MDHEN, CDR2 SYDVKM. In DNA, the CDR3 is TGTGCCAGCAGTATCGGGACTAGCGGGAGAATTAATGAGCAGTTCTTC. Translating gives CASSIGTSGRINEQFF.

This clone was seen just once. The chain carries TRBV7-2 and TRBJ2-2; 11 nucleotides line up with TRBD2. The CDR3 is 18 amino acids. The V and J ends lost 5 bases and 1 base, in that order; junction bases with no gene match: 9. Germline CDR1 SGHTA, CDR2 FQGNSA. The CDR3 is CASSRSNLAGGNTGELFF. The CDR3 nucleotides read TGTGCCAGCAGCCGATCCAACCTAGCGGGAGGGAACACCGGGGAGCTGTTTTTT.

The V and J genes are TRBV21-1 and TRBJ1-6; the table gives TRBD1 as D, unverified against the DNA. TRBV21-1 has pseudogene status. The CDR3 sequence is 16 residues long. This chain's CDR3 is CASSKRETGPGSPLHF. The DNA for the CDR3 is TGTGCCAGCAGCAAAAGGGAGACAGGTCCGGGGTCACCCCTCCACTTT.

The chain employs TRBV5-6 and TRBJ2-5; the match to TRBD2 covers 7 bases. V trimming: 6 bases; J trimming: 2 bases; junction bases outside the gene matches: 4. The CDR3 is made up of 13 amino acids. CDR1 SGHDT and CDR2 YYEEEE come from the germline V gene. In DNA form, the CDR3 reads TGTGCCAGCATGGGGGGGAAACAAGAGACCCAGTACTTC. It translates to CASMGGKQETQYF.

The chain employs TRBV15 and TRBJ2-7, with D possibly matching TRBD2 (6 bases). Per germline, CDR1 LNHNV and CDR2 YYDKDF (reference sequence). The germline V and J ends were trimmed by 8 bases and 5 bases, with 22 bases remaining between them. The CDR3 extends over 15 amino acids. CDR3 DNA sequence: TGTGCCACCTCTCGCTTGGGGGGTCTTCAGCACGAGCAGTACTTC. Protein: CATSRLGGLQHEQYF.

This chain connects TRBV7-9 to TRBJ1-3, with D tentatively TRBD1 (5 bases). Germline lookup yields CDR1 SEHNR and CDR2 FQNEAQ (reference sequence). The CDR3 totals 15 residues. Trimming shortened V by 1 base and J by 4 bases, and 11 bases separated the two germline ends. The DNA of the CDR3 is TGTGCCAGCAGCTTAGGGCCAGGGCGAGGAAACACCATATATTTT. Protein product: CASSLGPGRGNTIYF.

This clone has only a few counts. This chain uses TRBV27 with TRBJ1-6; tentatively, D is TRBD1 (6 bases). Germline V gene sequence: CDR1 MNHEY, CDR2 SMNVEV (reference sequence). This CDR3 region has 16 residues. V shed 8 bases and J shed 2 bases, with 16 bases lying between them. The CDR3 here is CASSPQDSTYNSPLHF. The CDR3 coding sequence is TGTGCCAGCTCCCCCCAGGACAGCACCTATAATTCACCCCTCCACTTT.